This T cell receptor (beta chain) is from a study of T cells in Graves' hyperthyroidism and ophthalmopathy. Trimming removed 5 bases from V and 6 bases from J, with 17 bases in between. This CDR3 has 13 amino acids. Germline CDR1 is DFQATT and CDR2 is SNEGSKA (reference sequence). Participants, patients aged 18 to 65, had newly diagnosed hyperthyroidism with a duration under 2 months. This clonotype was observed a few times. Amplified TCR beta CDR3 regions derived from RNA transcripts. The HTBI primer set served for first-round RT-PCR of the TCR CDR3. TCRdb analysed the multiplex PCR reads with MiXCR anew, one entry per CDR3 protein. The data show fewer than 400,000 distinct CDR3 sequences, 16% seen once.

The material sequenced was blood. V is TRBV20-1 and J is TRBJ2-7; either TRBD1 or TRBD2 may fit D (5 bases each). The TCR sequence derives from a man aged 25-45 years with Graves' hyperthyroidism. The CDR3 region is CSALGRALTEQYF. For the CDR3, the DNA is TGCAGTGCTTTGGGACGAGCCCTTACCGAGCAGTACTTC.